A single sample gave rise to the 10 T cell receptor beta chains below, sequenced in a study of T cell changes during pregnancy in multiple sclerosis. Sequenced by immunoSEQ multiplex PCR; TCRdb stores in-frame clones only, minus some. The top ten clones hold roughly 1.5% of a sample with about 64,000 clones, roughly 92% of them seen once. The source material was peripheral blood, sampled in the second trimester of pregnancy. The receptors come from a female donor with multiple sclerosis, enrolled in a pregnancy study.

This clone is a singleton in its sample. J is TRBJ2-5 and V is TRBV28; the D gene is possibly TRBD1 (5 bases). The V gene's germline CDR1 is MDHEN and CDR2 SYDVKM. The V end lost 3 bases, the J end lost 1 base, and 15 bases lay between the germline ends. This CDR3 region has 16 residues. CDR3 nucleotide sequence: TGTGCCAGCAGTTTGCCAGGAAAAGGGGCCCAAGAGACCCAGTACTTC. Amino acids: CASSLPGKGAQETQYF.

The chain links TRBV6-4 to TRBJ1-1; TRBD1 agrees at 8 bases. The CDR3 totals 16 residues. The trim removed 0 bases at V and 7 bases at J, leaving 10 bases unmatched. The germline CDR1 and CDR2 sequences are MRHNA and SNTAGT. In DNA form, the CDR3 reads TGTGCCAGCAGTGACTCACGGACAGGGAAAGAGGGTGAAGCTTTCTTT. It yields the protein CASSDSRTGKEGEAFF.

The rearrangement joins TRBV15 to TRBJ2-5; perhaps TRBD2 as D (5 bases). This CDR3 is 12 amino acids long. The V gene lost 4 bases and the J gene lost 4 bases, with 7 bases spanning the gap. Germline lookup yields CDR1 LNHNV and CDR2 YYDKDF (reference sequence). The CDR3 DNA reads TGTGCCACCAGCAATAGCGCAGAGACCCAGTACTTC. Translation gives CATSNSAETQYF. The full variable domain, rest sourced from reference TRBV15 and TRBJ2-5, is DAMVIQNPRYQVTQFGKPVTLSCSQTLNHNVMYWYQQKSSQAPKLLFHYYDKDFNNEADTPDNFQSRRPNTSFCFLDIRSPGLGDTAMYLCATSNSAETQYFGPGTRLLVL.

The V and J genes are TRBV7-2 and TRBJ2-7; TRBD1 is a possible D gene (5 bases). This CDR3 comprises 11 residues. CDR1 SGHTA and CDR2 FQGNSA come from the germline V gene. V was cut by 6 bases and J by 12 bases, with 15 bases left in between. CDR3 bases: TGTGCCAGCAGTATTACAGGAACGGTGTACTTC. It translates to CASSITGTVYF.

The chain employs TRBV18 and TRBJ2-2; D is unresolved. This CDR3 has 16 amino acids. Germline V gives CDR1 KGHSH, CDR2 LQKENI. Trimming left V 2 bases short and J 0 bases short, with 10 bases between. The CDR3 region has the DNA TGTGCCAGCTCACCAGCGAATCCCGCGAACACCGGGGAGCTGTTTTTT. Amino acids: CASSPANPANTGELFF. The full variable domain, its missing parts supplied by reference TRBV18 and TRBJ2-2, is NAGVMQNPRHLVRRRGQEARLRCSPMKGHSHVYWYRQLPEEGLKFMVYLQKENIIDESGMPKERFSAEFPKEGPSILRIQQVVRGDSAAYFCASSPANPANTGELFFGEGSRLTVL.

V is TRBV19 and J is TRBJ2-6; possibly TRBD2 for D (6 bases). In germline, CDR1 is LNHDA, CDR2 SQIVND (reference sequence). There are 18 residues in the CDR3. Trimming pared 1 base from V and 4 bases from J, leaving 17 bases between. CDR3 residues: CASSIGLVRGLGANVLTF. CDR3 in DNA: TGTGCCAGTAGTATAGGTCTTGTGCGGGGCCTCGGGGCCAACGTCCTGACTTTC.

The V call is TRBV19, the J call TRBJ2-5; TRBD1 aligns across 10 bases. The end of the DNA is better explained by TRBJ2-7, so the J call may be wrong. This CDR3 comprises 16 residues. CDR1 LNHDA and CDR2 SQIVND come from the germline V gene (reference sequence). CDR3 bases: TGTGCCAGTAGTATCGTACTAGGGACAGGGGCCGACGAGCAGTACTTC. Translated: CASSIVLGTGADEQYF.

The CDR3 DNA follows: TGTGCCAGCAGCTCCTCGAGGACAGGGACCAACTATGGCTACACCTTC. As protein: CASSSSRTGTNYGYTF. The chain uses TRBV7-2 and TRBJ1-2; 8 bases are shared with TRBD1. With 4 bases clipped from V and 2 bases from J, the junction kept 9 bases outside the gene matches. CDR1 SGHTA and CDR2 FQGNSA come from the germline V gene. The CDR3 contains 16 residues.

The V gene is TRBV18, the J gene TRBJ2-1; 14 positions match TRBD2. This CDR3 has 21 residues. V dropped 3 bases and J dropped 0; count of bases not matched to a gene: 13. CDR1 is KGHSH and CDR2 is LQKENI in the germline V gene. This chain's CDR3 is CASSPPTSGRAGQSSYNEQFF. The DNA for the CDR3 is TGTGCCAGCTCACCGCCGACTAGCGGGAGGGCCGGGCAAAGCTCCTACAATGAGCAGTTCTTC.

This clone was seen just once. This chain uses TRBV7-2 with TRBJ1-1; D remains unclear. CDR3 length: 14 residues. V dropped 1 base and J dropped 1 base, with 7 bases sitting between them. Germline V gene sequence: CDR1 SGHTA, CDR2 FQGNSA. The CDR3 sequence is CASSLGGSNTEAFF. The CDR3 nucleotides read TGTGCCAGCAGCTTAGGAGGCTCGAACACTGAAGCTTTCTTT.